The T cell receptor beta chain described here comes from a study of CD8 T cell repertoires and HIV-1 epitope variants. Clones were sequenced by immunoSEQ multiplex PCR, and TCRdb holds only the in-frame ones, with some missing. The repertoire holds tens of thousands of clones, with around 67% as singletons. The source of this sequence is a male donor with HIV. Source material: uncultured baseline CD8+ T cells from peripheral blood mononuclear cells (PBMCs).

The CDR3 region is CASIGQRDREQYF. CDR3 nucleotides: TGTGCCAGCATTGGGCAGAGGGATCGCGAGCAGTACTTC. This chain uses TRBV28 with TRBJ2-7; maybe TRBD2 (5 bases). The germline gives CDR1 MDHEN, CDR2 SYDVKM. The V and J ends lost 7 bases and 6 bases respectively, with 16 bases between them. The CDR3 is 13 residues long.